A single sample is the source of the 20 T cell receptor beta chains below, sequenced in a study of CD8 T cells in Susac syndrome. Random-hexamer reverse transcription was applied to about 0.45 to 1 ug RNA. TCRdb called the immunoSEQ multiplex PCR reads again in MiXCR, with one record for every CDR3 protein. The repertoire includes some 200,000 distinct CDR3 sequences, roughly 94% of them detected once, and around 0.16% sits in the top ten. Sample: CD8+ T cells from PBMCs. The origin of the receptors is a human donor with Susac syndrome.

The gene calls are TRBV9 and TRBJ2-7; D is ambiguous. The ends were cut back, 4 bases at V and 2 bases at J, with 13 bases in the middle. The CDR3 length is 14 residues. Per the germline V gene, CDR1 is SGDLS and CDR2 is YYNGEE. The CDR3 DNA reads as TGTGCCAGCAGCCTTGCTTCGACCCCCTACGAGCAGTACTTC. Protein sequence: CASSLASTPYEQYF. Full variable domain (rest looked up from reference TRBV9 and TRBJ2-7): DSGVTQTPKHLITATGQRVTLRCSPRSGDLSVYWYQQSLDQGLQFLIQYYNGEERAKGNILERFSAQQFPDLHSELNLSSLELGDSALYFCASSLASTPYEQYFGPGTRLTVT.

J is TRBJ2-7 and V is TRBV7-8; D unclear. V gave up 5 bases and J gave up 0 bases, with 20 bases separating them. CDR1 SGHVS and CDR2 FQNEAQ come from the germline V gene. The CDR3 runs to 17 residues. CDR3 region: CASSTNLDTLSSYEQYF. For the CDR3, the DNA is TGTGCCAGCAGCACCAACCTTGACACCCTAAGCTCCTACGAGCAGTACTTC. Variable domain in full (rest from reference TRBV7-8 and TRBJ2-7): GAGVSQSPRYKVAKRGQDVALRCDPISGHVSLFWYQQALGQGPEFLTYFQNEAQLDKSGLPSDRFFAERPEGSVSTLKIQRTQQEDSAVYLCASSTNLDTLSSYEQYFGPGTRLTVT.

The chain couples TRBV20-1 to TRBJ2-1, with D possibly being TRBD2 (6 bases). The CDR3 runs to 14 residues. The germline gives CDR1 DFQATT, CDR2 SNEGSKA (reference sequence). The V and J ends lost 1 base and 10 bases respectively, with 17 bases between them. The CDR3 reads CSARVAGTVGEQFF. Written as DNA, the CDR3 is TGCAGTGCTAGAGTTGCGGGAACGGTGGGCGAGCAGTTCTTC.

The chain joins TRBV7-9 to TRBJ1-1; 7 bases fit TRBD1. This CDR3 spans 15 amino acids. J lost 2 bases, V lost 5 bases, and 8 bases had no gene match. Germline V gene data show CDR1 as SEHNR and CDR2 as FQNEAQ (reference sequence). The CDR3 sequence is CASSPVEGANTEAFF. The CDR3 DNA is TGTGCCAGCAGCCCGGTCGAGGGGGCCAACACTGAAGCTTTCTTT.

J is TRBJ2-7 and V is TRBV15; D gene uncertain. The ends were cut back, 1 base at V and 7 bases at J, with 8 bases in the middle. Per germline, CDR1 LNHNV and CDR2 YYDKDF (reference sequence). The CDR3 runs 12 residues. The CDR3: CATSRGPREQYF. The CDR3 DNA reads as TGTGCCACCAGCAGAGGACCTCGGGAGCAGTACTTC.

The chain recombines TRBV7-8 with TRBJ2-2, with 12 bases fitting TRBD1. V gave up 5 bases and J gave up 3 bases; unmatched junction bases: 10. From germline, CDR1 is SGHVS and CDR2 FQNEAQ. This CDR3 has 18 amino acids. The CDR3 here is CASSAGTGGPIDTGELFF. The CDR3 nucleotides read TGTGCCAGCAGCGCAGGGACAGGGGGCCCCATAGACACCGGGGAGCTGTTTTTT.

The rearrangement joins TRBV7-8 to TRBJ2-2, with unresolved D. The CDR3 length is 14 residues. The germline V gene has CDR1 SGHVS and CDR2 FQNEAQ. Trimming cost V 5 bases and J 9 bases, with 16 bases left between them. This CDR3 is CASSEDEQHRELFF. The CDR3 region has the DNA TGTGCCAGCAGCGAGGACGAACAGCACCGGGAGCTGTTTTTT.

The rearrangement joins TRBV3-1 to TRBJ2-1; D uncertain. V dropped 2 bases and J dropped 4 bases, with 21 bases sitting between them. Germline-derived CDR1 and CDR2 are LGHDT and YNNKEL (reference sequence). The CDR3 covers 18 residues. As DNA, the CDR3 is TGTGCCAGCAGCCAATTGTCTCTGTCACCAGTAGGGTACAATGAGCAGTTCTTC. This codes for CASSQLSLSPVGYNEQFF.

The rearrangement links TRBV7-9 to TRBJ2-7; D uncertain. V lost 0 bases and J 1 base, leaving 4 bases between the germline ends. Germline loops: CDR1 SEHNR, CDR2 FQNEAQ (reference sequence). CDR3 length: 13 amino acids. In DNA form, the CDR3 reads TGTGCCAGCAGCTTAGCGCTTTCCTACGAGCAGTACTTC. This sequence encodes CASSLALSYEQYF.

The chain joins TRBV5-4 to TRBJ2-2; 13 bases are shared with TRBD2. There are 18 residues in the CDR3. Germline V gene data show CDR1 as SGHNT and CDR2 as YYREEE (reference sequence). V lost 0 bases, J lost 0 bases, and 2 bases stayed unmatched. The CDR3 is CASSLGTSGGPNTGELFF. CDR3 sequence (DNA): TGTGCCAGCAGCTTGGGGACTAGCGGGGGCCCGAACACCGGGGAGCTGTTTTTT.

The chain joins TRBV5-6 to TRBJ2-2; 9 nucleotides agree with TRBD1. Germline CDR1 and CDR2: SGHDT and YYEEEE. V shed 3 bases, J shed 4 bases, and the junction held 13 bases outside the gene matches. The CDR3 runs 18 residues. Here the CDR3 reads CASSSPIKRTGVTGELFF. The CDR3 DNA is TGTGCCAGCAGCTCCCCCATAAAGAGGACAGGGGTCACCGGGGAGCTGTTTTTT.

This chain joins TRBV9 and TRBJ2-1, with D hard to call. CDR1 SGDLS and CDR2 YYNGEE come from the germline V gene. Trimming took 2 bases from V and 6 from J, leaving 9 bases between them. This CDR3 comprises 13 residues. The CDR3 region has the DNA TGTGCCAGCAGCGTGGAATTCGGCAATGAGCAGTTCTTC. It encodes CASSVEFGNEQFF.

The chain has TRBV30 and TRBJ1-4, with 10 positions matching TRBD1. Trimming took 0 bases from V and 6 from J; bases not matched to a gene: 1. In germline, CDR1 is GTSNPN, CDR2 SVGIG (reference sequence). The length of the CDR3 is 14 residues. This CDR3 reads CAWSVGTGDEKLFF. In DNA form, the CDR3 reads TGTGCCTGGAGTGTAGGGACAGGGGATGAAAAACTGTTTTTT. The complete variable domain, with remaining parts taken from reference TRBV30 and TRBJ1-4, reads SQTIHQWPATLVQPVGSPLSLECTVEGTSNPNLYWYRQAAGRGLQLLFYSVGIGQISSEVPQNLSASRPQDRQFILSSKKLLLSDSGFYLCAWSVGTGDEKLFFGSGTQLSVL.

The genes are TRBV7-9 and TRBJ2-5; 14 nucleotides align to TRBD2. V trimming: 4 bases; J trimming: 4 bases; junction bases outside the gene matches: 2. From germline, CDR1 is SEHNR and CDR2 FQNEAQ (reference sequence). The CDR3 has 15 amino acids. The CDR3 sequence: CASSYGTSGRETQYF. CDR3 bases: TGTGCCAGCAGCTACGGGACTAGCGGGAGAGAGACCCAGTACTTC.

V usage is TRBV28 and J usage is TRBJ2-1; D is possibly TRBD1 or TRBD2 (5 bases each). Deletions cut 10 bases from V and 4 bases from J, with 17 bases between. Germline CDR1 is MDHEN and CDR2 is SYDVKM. CDR3 length: 14 residues. DNA for the CDR3: TGTGCCATCGAATCCGGGGACCAATACAATGAGCAGTTCTTC. Protein sequence: CAIESGDQYNEQFF. Drawing the rest from reference TRBV28 and TRBJ2-1, the complete variable domain is DVKVTQSSRYLVKRTGEKVFLECVQDMDHENMFWYRQDPGLGLRLIYFSYDVKMKEKGDIPEGYSVSREKKERFSLILESASTNQTSMYLCAIESGDQYNEQFFGPGTRLTVL.

The chain employs TRBV7-9 and TRBJ2-1; D is unresolved. Trimming left V 1 base short and J 8 bases short, with 3 bases between. The CDR3 sequence is 11 residues long. The V gene's germline CDR1 is SEHNR and CDR2 FQNEAQ (reference sequence). The DNA of the CDR3 is TGTGCCAGCAGCTTAGACGATGAGCAGTTCTTC. It translates to CASSLDDEQFF.

V usage is TRBV27 and J usage is TRBJ2-5; the D gene is possibly TRBD2 (5 bases). The CDR3 extends over 13 amino acids. In germline, CDR1 is MNHEY, CDR2 SMNVEV (reference sequence). V dropped 3 bases and J dropped 4 bases, with 9 bases sitting between them. The DNA for the CDR3 is TGTGCCAGCAGTTTTGCGGGTGCAGAGACCCAGTACTTC. Its protein is CASSFAGAETQYF.

The chain joins TRBV20-1 to TRBJ2-7; the match to TRBD2 covers 7 bases. CDR1 DFQATT and CDR2 SNEGSKA come from the germline V gene (reference sequence). CDR3 size: 14 residues. The J segment lost 6 bases and the V segment lost 0 bases, leaving 8 bases of the junction unmatched. The CDR3: CSAREGGSSGEQYF. The CDR3 DNA is TGCAGTGCTAGAGAGGGCGGGAGCAGTGGCGAGCAGTACTTC.

This chain connects TRBV11-2 to TRBJ2-7, with unresolved D. The germline V and J ends were trimmed by 5 bases and 4 bases, with 9 bases remaining between them. Germline CDR1 is SGHAT and CDR2 is FQNNGV. The length of the CDR3 is 12 residues. This CDR3 reads CASSPKEYEQYF. CDR3 sequence (DNA): TGTGCCAGCAGCCCGAAGGAATACGAGCAGTACTTC.

The V call is TRBV7-9, the J call TRBJ2-7, with no clear D. The CDR3 sequence is 15 residues long. Trimming stripped 0 bases from V and 3 bases from J, with 12 bases between. Germline CDR1 reads SEHNR; CDR2 reads FQNEAQ (reference sequence). CDR3 amino acids: CASSLADLRNYEQYF. In DNA, the CDR3 is TGTGCCAGCAGCTTAGCGGATCTTCGGAACTACGAGCAGTACTTC.